These 4 T cell receptor beta chains were all obtained from the same sample, sequenced in a study of untreated major depressive disorder. TCRdb's copy holds only in-frame clones and misses some; the assay was immunoSEQ multiplex PCR. The sample has tens of thousands of clones, about nine tenths seen once. Sequencing used CD4+ T cells from PBMCs. The receptors stem from a woman aged 40 to 50 in good health.

This chain connects TRBV30 to TRBJ1-5; D unclear. The CDR3 has 12 residues. Trimming took 4 bases from V and 7 from J, leaving 11 bases between them. The germline V gene has CDR1 GTSNPN and CDR2 SVGIG (reference sequence). The CDR3 reads CAWKLPGQPQHF. For the CDR3, the DNA is TGTGCCTGGAAATTACCGGGACAGCCCCAGCATTTT.

CDR3 sequence: CASRETGRAPLHF. Here the CDR3 DNA reads TGTGCCAGCAGAGAGACAGGGAGGGCACCCCTCCACTTT. The chain has TRBV6-1 and TRBJ1-6; 7 bases line up with TRBD1. V was clipped by 6 bases and J by 11 bases; unmatched bases: 7. CDR3 length equals 13 residues. Germline loops: CDR1 MNHNS, CDR2 SASEGT.

This chain uses TRBV5-8 with TRBJ1-5, with D possibly matching TRBD1 (5 bases). Per germline, CDR1 SGHTS and CDR2 YDEGEE. The CDR3 has 12 residues. V dropped 3 bases and J dropped 5 bases, with 6 bases sitting between them. CDR3 bases: TGTGCCAGCAGCTGGGACGATCAGCCCCAGCATTTT. Translating gives CASSWDDQPQHF.

The chain is built from TRBV9 and TRBJ1-2, with D possibly matching TRBD1 (5 bases). Between the trimmed V and J ends, which lost 3 bases and 5 bases, there was a span of 14 bases. Germline V lookup: CDR1 SGDLS, CDR2 YYNGEE. This CDR3 has 14 residues. The CDR3 protein is CASSAPGRYYGYTF. CDR3 coding DNA: TGTGCCAGCAGCGCACCGGGACGGTATTATGGCTACACCTTC.